The rows below give T cell receptor beta chains drawn from one sample of a study of a mutant IDH1 vaccine in newly diagnosed glioma. Libraries were prepared by immunoSEQ multiplex PCR; TCRdb keeps only in-frame clonotypes and omits some of them. This table holds about 60,000 clones, roughly 83% found once. These receptors' targets are unknown. The sample here was PBMCs, taken from a glioma patient whose treatment included an IDH1 peptide vaccine. These receptors came from a woman aged 45-65 years with glioma. Both conserved end residues are part of each CDR3. D genes are given only for firm matches. Only some rows state a clone size, as once, few, many or a class for expanded clones.

d_gene	v_gene	j_gene	abundance	CDR3aa	CDR3nt
NA	TRBV13	TRBJ1-2	once	CASSSPRGVYGYTF	TGTGCCAGCAGCTCGCCCAGGGGTGTGTATGGCTACACCTTC
TRBD1	TRBV13	TRBJ2-1	NA	CASSQQGANEQFF	TGTGCCAGCAGTCAACAGGGGGCCAATGAGCAGTTCTTC
NA	TRBV29-1	TRBJ1-2	NA	CSVVTGGYGYTF	TGCAGCGTCGTGACAGGCGGCTATGGCTACACCTTC
NA	TRBV7-9	TRBJ2-1	few	CASSLAEGSYNEQFF	TGTGCCAGCAGCTTAGCTGAGGGCAGCTACAATGAGCAGTTCTTC
TRBD2	TRBV14	TRBJ2-2	once	CASSRLAGGHTGELFF	TGTGCCAGCAGCCGACTAGCGGGGGGGCACACCGGGGAGCTGTTTTTT
NA	TRBV7-2	TRBJ1-1	few	CASSLARNTEAFF	TGTGCCAGCAGCTTAGCCCGGAACACTGAAGCTTTCTTT
NA	TRBV4-2	TRBJ1-2	few	CASSQVGGGAYGYTF	TGTGCCAGCAGCCAAGTCGGAGGGGGGGCCTATGGCTACACCTTC
NA	TRBV25-1	TRBJ2-1	few	CASSEQGWNEQFF	TGTGCCAGCAGTGAACAGGGTTGGAATGAGCAGTTCTTC
NA	TRBV6-1	TRBJ1-2	NA	CASRSDSYGYTF	TGTGCCAGCAGGTCTGACAGCTATGGCTACACCTTC
NA	TRBV30	TRBJ2-7	NA	CAWSVRQGYEQYF	TGTGCCTGGAGTGTGAGGCAGGGCTACGAGCAGTACTTC
NA	TRBV5-6	TRBJ1-5	NA	CASSLSVSNQPQHF	TGTGCCAGCAGCTTATCAGTTAGCAATCAGCCCCAGCATTTT
NA	TRBV7-6	TRBJ2-7	NA	CASSLGSALDGEQYF	TGTGCCAGCAGCTTAGGTTCCGCGTTAGATGGCGAGCAGTACTTC
NA	TRBV6-1	TRBJ2-1	NA	CASSEVRGNEQFF	TGTGCCAGCAGTGAAGTAAGAGGAAATGAGCAGTTCTTC
NA	TRBV9	TRBJ2-6	NA	CASSAGRGNRANVLTF	TGTGCCAGCAGCGCGGGACGGGGTAATCGGGCCAACGTCCTGACTTTC
NA	TRBV7-3	TRBJ1-3	NA	CASSFGHLSSGNTIYF	TGTGCCAGCAGCTTCGGACATCTGAGCTCTGGAAACACCATATATTTT
NA	TRBV9	TRBJ2-3	NA	CASSHRERSSTDTQYF	TGTGCCAGCAGTCATCGGGAGCGATCTAGCACAGATACGCAGTATTTT
NA	TRBV18	TRBJ2-5	NA	CASSPPGLYQETQYF	TGTGCCAGCTCACCCCCGGGACTGTACCAAGAGACCCAGTACTTC
NA	TRBV28	TRBJ2-2	NA	CASSIFGQGGTGELFF	TGTGCCAGCAGCATCTTCGGACAGGGAGGGACCGGGGAGCTGTTTTTT
NA	TRBV7-2	TRBJ1-2	NA	CASSRSQGSGYTF	TGTGCCAGCAGCCGTAGCCAGGGCAGTGGCTACACCTTC
TRBD2	TRBV19	TRBJ2-7	NA	CASSMMGTGGPTPGHEQYF	TGTGCCAGTAGTATGATGGGGACGGGGGGGCCCACACCGGGCCACGAGCAGTACTTC
TRBD1	TRBV23-1	TRBJ1-6	NA	CASSLKSGQGLAQRSSYNSPLHF	TGCGCCAGCAGTCTAAAGTCGGGACAGGGGCTCGCGCAAAGAAGCTCCTATAATTCACCCCTCCACTTT
TRBD1	TRBV6-1	TRBJ2-7	once	CASSLNRDRGYEQYF	TGTGCCAGCAGTCTGAACCGGGACAGGGGATACGAGCAGTACTTC
TRBD2	TRBV25-1	TRBJ2-1	NA	CASSQVGGGAYNEQFF	TGTGCCAGCAGCCAAGTTGGCGGGGGGGCATACAATGAGCAGTTCTTC
NA	TRBV5-6	TRBJ2-7	NA	CASSLLDSVYEQYF	TGTGCCAGCAGCCTGTTGGACTCGGTATACGAGCAGTACTTC
NA	TRBV4-1	TRBJ2-7	NA	CASSQGGRKQNSYEQYF	TGCGCCAGCAGCCAAGGGGGCCGGAAGCAAAACTCCTACGAGCAGTACTTC
NA	TRBV6-5	TRBJ1-1	NA	CASSDPLGGRAFF	TGTGCCAGCAGTGACCCCCTCGGGGGGCGCGCTTTCTTT
NA	TRBV6-5	TRBJ1-5	NA	CASSGAGENQPQHF	TGTGCCAGCAGTGGGGCAGGGGAAAATCAGCCCCAGCATTTT
NA	TRBV6-5	TRBJ2-6	NA	CASSVRSSGANVLTF	TGTGCCAGCAGCGTCCGGAGCTCTGGGGCCAACGTCCTGACTTTC
NA	TRBV30	TRBJ1-6	few	CAWSVQLGPLHF	TGTGCCTGGAGTGTCCAATTAGGACCCCTCCACTTT
NA	TRBV10-1	TRBJ2-1	NA	CASSETNHNEQFF	TGCGCCAGCAGTGAGACTAACCACAATGAGCAGTTCTTC
NA	TRBV5-6	TRBJ2-4	many	CASSLAKKGVAKNIQYF	TGTGCCAGCAGCTTGGCCAAGAAAGGAGTAGCCAAAAACATTCAGTACTTC
NA	TRBV27	TRBJ2-7	NA	CASSLSGADYEQYF	TGTGCCAGCAGTTTATCAGGGGCGGACTACGAGCAGTACTTC
NA	TRBV21-1	TRBJ1-2	NA	CASSKGAGQNGYTF	TGTGCCAGCAGCAAAGGGGCAGGGCAAAATGGCTACACCTTC
NA	TRBV7-6	TRBJ1-1	few	CASSSVLGSDTEAFF	TGTGCCAGCAGCTCGGTTTTGGGGAGTGACACTGAAGCTTTCTTT
NA	TRBV5-1	TRBJ2-1	NA	CASSFGQYNEQFF	TGCGCCAGCAGCTTCGGACAGTACAATGAGCAGTTCTTC
TRBD2	TRBV10-3	TRBJ2-5	NA	CAISQRRGAIQETQYF	TGTGCCATCAGTCAACGGCGGGGGGCAATCCAAGAGACCCAGTACTTC
TRBD1	TRBV5-1	TRBJ1-2	NA	CASSYEGAGEGYTF	TGCGCCAGCAGCTATGAGGGGGCCGGAGAGGGCTACACCTTC
NA	TRBV2	TRBJ1-4	once	CASSDQGQINEKLFF	TGTGCCAGCAGTGACCAGGGACAAATCAATGAAAAACTGTTTTTT
TRBD1	TRBV13	TRBJ2-4	NA	CASSGTGGVRNIQYF	TGTGCCAGCAGCGGGACAGGGGGCGTCCGAAACATTCAGTACTTC
NA	TRBV21-1	TRBJ1-2	few	CASSTHDRRGGYTF	TGTGCCAGCAGCACCCATGACAGGCGGGGGGGCTACACCTTC
TRBD1	TRBV9	TRBJ2-7	NA	CASSAGTGRIYEQYF	TGTGCCAGCAGCGCCGGGACAGGGAGGATCTACGAGCAGTACTTC
NA	TRBV6-1	TRBJ1-1	few	CASSPVRGNTEAFF	TGTGCCAGCAGCCCCGTTAGGGGGAACACTGAAGCTTTCTTT
NA	TRBV18	TRBJ1-5	once	CASSPSKTADQPQHF	TGTGCCAGCTCACCATCAAAAACGGCAGATCAGCCCCAGCATTTT
NA	TRBV9	TRBJ2-3	NA	CASSPRLGSTDTQYF	TGTGCCAGCAGCCCTCGCTTGGGGAGCACAGATACGCAGTATTTT
NA	TRBV11-2	TRBJ1-1	NA	CASSLFSLRGRSTEAFF	TGTGCCAGCAGCTTATTTTCCCTCCGAGGTCGGAGCACTGAAGCTTTCTTT
TRBD1	TRBV14	TRBJ1-5	NA	CASSQDHPGTVFSNQPQHF	TGTGCCAGCAGCCAAGATCACCCCGGGACAGTTTTTAGCAATCAGCCCCAGCATTTT
TRBD2	TRBV7-9	TRBJ2-1	NA	CASSARTSGGVDEQFF	TGTGCCAGCAGCGCCCGGACTAGCGGGGGGGTCGATGAGCAGTTCTTC
NA	TRBV6-1	TRBJ1-6	NA	CASSVGGGLDNSPLHF	TGTGCCAGCAGTGTTGGAGGGGGGTTGGATAATTCACCCCTCCACTTT
NA	TRBV14	TRBJ1-2	NA	CASSHRRGSGVDYGYTF	TGTGCCAGCAGCCACAGAAGAGGTTCAGGGGTGGACTATGGCTACACCTTC
NA	TRBV7-3	TRBJ1-2	NA	CASSLRGGTDTANYGYTF	TGTGCCAGCAGCTTACGAGGGGGAACGGACACCGCTAACTATGGCTACACCTTC